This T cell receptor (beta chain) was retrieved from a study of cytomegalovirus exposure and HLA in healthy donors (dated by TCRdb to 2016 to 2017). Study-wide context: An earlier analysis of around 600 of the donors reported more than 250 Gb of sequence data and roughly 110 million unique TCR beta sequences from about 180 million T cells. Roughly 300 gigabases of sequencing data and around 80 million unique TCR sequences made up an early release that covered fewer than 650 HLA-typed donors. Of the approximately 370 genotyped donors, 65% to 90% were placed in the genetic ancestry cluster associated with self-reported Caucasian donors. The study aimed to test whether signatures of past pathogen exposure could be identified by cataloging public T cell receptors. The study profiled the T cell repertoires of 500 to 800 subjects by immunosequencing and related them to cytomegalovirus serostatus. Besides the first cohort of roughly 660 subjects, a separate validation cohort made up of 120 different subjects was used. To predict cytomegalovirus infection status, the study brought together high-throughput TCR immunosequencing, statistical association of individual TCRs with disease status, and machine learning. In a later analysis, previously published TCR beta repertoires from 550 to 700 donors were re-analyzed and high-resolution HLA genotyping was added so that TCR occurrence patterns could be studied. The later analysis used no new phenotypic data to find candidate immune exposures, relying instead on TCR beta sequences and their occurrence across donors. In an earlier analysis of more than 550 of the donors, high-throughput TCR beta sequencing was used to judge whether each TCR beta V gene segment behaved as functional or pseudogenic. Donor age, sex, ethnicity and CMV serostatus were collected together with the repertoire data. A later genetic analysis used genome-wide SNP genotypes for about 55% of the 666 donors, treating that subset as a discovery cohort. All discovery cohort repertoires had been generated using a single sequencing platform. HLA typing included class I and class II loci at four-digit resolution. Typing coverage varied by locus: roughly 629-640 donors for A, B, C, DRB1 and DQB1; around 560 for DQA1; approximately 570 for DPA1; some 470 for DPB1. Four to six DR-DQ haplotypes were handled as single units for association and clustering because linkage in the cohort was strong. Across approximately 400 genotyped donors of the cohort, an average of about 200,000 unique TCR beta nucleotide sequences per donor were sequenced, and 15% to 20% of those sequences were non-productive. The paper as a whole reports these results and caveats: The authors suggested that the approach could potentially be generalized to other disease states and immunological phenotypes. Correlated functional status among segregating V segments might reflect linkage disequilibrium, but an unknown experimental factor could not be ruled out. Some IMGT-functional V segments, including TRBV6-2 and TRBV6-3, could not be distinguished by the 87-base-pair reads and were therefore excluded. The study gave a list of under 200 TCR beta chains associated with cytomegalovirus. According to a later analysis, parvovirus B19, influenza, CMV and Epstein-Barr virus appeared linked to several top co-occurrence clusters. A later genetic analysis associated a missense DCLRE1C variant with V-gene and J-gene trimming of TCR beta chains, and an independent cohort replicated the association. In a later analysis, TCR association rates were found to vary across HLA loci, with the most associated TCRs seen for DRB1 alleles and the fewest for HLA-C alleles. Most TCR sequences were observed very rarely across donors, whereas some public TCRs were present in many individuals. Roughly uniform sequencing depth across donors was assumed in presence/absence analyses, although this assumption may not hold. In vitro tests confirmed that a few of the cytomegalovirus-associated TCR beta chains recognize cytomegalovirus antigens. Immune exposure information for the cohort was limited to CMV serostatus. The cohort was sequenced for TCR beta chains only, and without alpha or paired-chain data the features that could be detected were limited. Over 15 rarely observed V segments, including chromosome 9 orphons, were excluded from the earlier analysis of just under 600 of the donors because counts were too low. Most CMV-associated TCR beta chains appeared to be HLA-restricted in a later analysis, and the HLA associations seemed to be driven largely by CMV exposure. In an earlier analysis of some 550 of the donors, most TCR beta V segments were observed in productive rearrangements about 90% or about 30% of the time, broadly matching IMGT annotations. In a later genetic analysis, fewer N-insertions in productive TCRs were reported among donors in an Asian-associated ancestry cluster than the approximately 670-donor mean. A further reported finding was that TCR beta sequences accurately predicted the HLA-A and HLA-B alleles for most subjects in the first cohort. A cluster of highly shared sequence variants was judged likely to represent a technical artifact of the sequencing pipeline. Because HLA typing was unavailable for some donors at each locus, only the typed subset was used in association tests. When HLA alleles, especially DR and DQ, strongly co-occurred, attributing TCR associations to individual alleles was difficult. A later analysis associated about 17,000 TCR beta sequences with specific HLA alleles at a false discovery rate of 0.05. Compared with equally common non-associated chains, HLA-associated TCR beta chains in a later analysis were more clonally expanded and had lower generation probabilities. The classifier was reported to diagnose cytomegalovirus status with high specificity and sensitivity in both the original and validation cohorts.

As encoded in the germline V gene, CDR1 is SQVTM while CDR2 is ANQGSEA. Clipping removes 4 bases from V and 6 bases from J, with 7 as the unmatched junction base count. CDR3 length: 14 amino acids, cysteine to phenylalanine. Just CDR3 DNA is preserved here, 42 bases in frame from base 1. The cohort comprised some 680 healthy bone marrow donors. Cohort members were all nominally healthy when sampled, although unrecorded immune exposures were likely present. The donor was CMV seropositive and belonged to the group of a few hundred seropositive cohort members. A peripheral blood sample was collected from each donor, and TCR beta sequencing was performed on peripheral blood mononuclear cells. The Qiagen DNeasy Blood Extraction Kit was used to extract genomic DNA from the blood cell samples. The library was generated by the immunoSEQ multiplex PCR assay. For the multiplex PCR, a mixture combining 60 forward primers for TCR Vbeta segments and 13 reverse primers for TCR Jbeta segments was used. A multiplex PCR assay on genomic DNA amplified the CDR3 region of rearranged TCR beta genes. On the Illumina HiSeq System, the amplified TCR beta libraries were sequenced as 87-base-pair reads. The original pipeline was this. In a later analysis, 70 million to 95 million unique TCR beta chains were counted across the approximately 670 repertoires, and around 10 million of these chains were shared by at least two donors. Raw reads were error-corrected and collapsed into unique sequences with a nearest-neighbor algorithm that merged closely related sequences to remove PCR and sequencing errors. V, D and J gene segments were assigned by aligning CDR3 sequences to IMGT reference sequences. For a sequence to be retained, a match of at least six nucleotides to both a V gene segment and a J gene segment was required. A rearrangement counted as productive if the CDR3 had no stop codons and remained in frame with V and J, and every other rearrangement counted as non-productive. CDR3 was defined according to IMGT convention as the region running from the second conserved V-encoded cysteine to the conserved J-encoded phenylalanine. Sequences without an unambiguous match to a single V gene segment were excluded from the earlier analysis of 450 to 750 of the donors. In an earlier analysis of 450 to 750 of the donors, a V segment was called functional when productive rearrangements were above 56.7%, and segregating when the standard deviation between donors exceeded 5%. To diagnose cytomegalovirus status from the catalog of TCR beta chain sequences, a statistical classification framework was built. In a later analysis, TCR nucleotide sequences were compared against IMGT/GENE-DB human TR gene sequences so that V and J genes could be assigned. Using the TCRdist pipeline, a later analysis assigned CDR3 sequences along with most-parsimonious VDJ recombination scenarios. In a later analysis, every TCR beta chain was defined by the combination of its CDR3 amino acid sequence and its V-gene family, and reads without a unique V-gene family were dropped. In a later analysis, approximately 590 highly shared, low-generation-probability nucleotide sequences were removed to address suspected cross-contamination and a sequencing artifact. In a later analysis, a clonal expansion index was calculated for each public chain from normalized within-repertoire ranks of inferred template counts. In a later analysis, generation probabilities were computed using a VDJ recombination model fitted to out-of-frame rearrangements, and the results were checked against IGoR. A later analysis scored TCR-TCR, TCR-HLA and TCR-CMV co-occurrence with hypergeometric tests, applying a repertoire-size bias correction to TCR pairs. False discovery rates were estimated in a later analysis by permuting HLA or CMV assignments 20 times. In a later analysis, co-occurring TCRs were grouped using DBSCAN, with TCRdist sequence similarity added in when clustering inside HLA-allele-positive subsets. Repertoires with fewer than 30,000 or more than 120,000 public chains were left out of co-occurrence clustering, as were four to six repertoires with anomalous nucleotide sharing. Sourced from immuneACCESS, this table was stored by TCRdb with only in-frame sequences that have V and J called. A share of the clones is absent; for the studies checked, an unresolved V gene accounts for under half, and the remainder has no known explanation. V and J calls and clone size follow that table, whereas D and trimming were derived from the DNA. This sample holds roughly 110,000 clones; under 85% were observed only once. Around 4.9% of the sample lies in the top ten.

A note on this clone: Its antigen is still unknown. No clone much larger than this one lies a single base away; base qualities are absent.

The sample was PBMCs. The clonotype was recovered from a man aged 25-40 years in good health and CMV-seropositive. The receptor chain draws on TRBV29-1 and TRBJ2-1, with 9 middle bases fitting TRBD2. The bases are TGCAGCGTTGGGCGGGGGGGGCAGGGCAATGAGCAGTTCTTC. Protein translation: CSVGRGGQGNEQFF.